This T cell receptor beta chain was observed in a study of cytomegalovirus exposure and HLA in healthy donors. PCR used 60 Vbeta primers and 13 Jbeta primers. Profiling relied on immunoSEQ multiplex PCR, and the TCRdb table lists in-frame clones only, not all of them. The repertoire table contains some 89,000 clones. V shed 4 bases and J 6 bases; nucleotides not matched to a gene: 5. This CDR3 comprises 14 residues. Germline V gives CDR1 SGHRS, CDR2 YFSETQ. The sequence came from a woman between 25 and 40 years old in good health and CMV-seronegative. Sample: PBMCs. This sequence joins TRBV5-1 and TRBJ1-5, with 9 bases identical to TRBD1. CDR3 residues: CASSLGQGSQPQHF. In DNA form, the CDR3 reads TGCGCCAGCAGCCTGGGACAGGGAAGTCAGCCCCAGCATTTT.